This is a list of T cell receptor beta chains from one sample in a study of cytomegalovirus exposure and HLA in healthy donors. Profiling relied on immunoSEQ multiplex PCR, and the TCRdb table lists in-frame clones only, not all of them. The table lists more than 65,000 clones, with more than 2.5% in the top ten. Input material: PBMCs. Receptors originate from a man aged 35-49 years in good health and CMV-seronegative. Each CDR3 is given with its conserved first and last residue. Each record gives: J gene, V gene, CDR3 protein.

>TRBJ1-6|TRBV7-3
CASSLLPASSYNSPLHF
>TRBJ2-2|TRBV11-2
CASSSLAGELFF
>TRBJ2-7|TRBV5-1
CASSPQGTYEQYF
>TRBJ1-1|TRBV29-1
CSVSHRGNTEAFF
>TRBJ2-3|TRBV5-6
CASSYPGHTSTDTQYF
>TRBJ1-4|TRBV7-9
CASSSLQGAEKLFF
>TRBJ2-5|TRBV19
CASRSMGGQETQYF
>TRBJ2-1|TRBV6-6
CASSTGRDNEQFF
>TRBJ1-4|TRBV5-4
CASSRGGGVGEKLFF
>TRBJ2-7|TRBV7-7
CASSLDRNAYEQYF
>TRBJ2-5|TRBV29-1
CSSPGLEGRETQYF
>TRBJ2-3|TRBV5-1
CASSTQGFGTDTQYF
>TRBJ1-4|TRBV19
CASSIQGTNNEKLFF
>TRBJ2-1|TRBV9
CASSDILGQGAGNEQFF
>TRBJ2-1|TRBV30
CAWSSGGTYNEQFF
>TRBJ1-1|TRBV4-1
CASSQLQGANTEAFF
>TRBJ1-1|TRBV7-3
CASSLGQGSVTEAFF
>TRBJ1-5|TRBV9
CASGLQDSNSNQPQHF
>TRBJ2-3|TRBV29-1
CSVSRGRADTQYF
>TRBJ2-1|TRBV9
CASSVSLGLAGSNEQFF
>TRBJ1-1|TRBV27
CASSPRGSTEAFF
>TRBJ1-1|TRBV14
CASSQFTGRRHTEAFF
>TRBJ2-3|TRBV2
CASSDEGGPDTQYF
>TRBJ2-7|TRBV5-1
CASSLVLAGSYEQYF
>TRBJ1-4|TRBV9
CASSTGGRGEKLFF
>TRBJ1-3|TRBV9
CASSVAPSRDNTIYF
>TRBJ2-7|TRBV28
CASSSSRLAGPYEQYF
>TRBJ2-2|TRBV27
CASSLRETFRELFF
>TRBJ1-6|TRBV5-1
CGSRGGYNSPLHF
>TRBJ2-7|TRBV5-6
CASSLAWGWYEQYF
>TRBJ1-5|TRBV10-3
CAISPGQELYSNQPQHF
>TRBJ2-1|TRBV10-3
CAISGTAGGYNEQFF
>TRBJ1-1|TRBV19
CASSLTGEDTEAFF
>TRBJ2-7|TRBV7-6
CASSLDPSSYEQYF
>TRBJ2-7|TRBV6-1
CASSETGQKHEQYF
>TRBJ2-1|TRBV10-3
CAISESNGGAGEQFF